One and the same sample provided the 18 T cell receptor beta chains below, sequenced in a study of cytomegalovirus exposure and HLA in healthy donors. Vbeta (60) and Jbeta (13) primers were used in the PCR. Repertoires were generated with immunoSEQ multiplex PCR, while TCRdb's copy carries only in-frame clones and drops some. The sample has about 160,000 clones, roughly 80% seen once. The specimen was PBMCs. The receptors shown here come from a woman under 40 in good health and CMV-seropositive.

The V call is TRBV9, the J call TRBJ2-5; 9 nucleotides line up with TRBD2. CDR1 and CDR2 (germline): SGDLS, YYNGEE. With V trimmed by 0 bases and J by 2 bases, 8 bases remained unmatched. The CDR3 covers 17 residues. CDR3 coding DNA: TGTGCCAGCAGCGTAGCTCTCCGCGCGGGGGGGCAAGAGACCCAGTACTTC. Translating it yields CASSVALRAGGQETQYF.

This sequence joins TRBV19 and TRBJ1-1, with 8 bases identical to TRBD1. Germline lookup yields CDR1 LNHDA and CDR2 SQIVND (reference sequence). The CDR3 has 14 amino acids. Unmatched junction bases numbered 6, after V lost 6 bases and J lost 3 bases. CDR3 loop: CASRRQGTYTEAFF. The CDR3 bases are TGTGCCAGTAGGAGACAGGGGACTTACACTGAAGCTTTCTTT.

Here the CDR3 DNA reads TGTGCCAGCAGAACGGGACTAGCGGGGGGGCACAGGCAAGAGACCCAGTACTTC. This gives the protein CASRTGLAGGHRQETQYF. This sequence joins TRBV28 and TRBJ2-5; 16 bases fit TRBD2. Trimming took 6 bases from V and 2 from J; bases not matched to a gene: 9. The CDR3 is made up of 18 amino acids. Germline V lookup: CDR1 MDHEN, CDR2 SYDVKM.

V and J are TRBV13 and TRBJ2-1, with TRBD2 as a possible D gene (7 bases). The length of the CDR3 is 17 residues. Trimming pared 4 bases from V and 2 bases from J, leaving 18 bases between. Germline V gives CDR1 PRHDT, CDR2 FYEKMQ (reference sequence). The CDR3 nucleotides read TGTGCCAGCAGCTATAGGGTAAGGGGGGGAGCCTACAATGAGCAGTTCTTC. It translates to CASSYRVRGGAYNEQFF. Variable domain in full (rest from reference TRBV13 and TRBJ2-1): AAGVIQSPRHLIKEKRETATLKCYPIPRHDTVYWYQQGPGQDPQFLISFYEKMQSDKGSIPDRFSAQQFSDYHSELNMSSLELGDSALYFCASSYRVRGGAYNEQFFGPGTRLTVL.

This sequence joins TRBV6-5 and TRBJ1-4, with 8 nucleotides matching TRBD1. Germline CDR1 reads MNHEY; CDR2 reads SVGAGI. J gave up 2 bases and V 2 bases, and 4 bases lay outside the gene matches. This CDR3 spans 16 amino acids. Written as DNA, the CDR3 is TGTGCCAGCAGTTACCAGTACAGGGGGACTAATGAAAAACTGTTTTTT. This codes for CASSYQYRGTNEKLFF.

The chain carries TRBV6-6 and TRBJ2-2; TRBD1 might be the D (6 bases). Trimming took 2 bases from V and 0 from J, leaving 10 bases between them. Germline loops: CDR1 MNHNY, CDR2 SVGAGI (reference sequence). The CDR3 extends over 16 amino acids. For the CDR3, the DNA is TGTGCCAGCAGTTACGGGGGACAAACGAACACCGGGGAGCTGTTTTTT. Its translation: CASSYGGQTNTGELFF.

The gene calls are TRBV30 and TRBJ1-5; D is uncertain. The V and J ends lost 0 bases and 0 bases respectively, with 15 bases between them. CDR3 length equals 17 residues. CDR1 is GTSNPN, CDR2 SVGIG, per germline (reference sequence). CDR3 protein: CAWSVRGMGPSNQPQHF. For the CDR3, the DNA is TGTGCCTGGAGTGTACGAGGGATGGGCCCTAGCAATCAGCCCCAGCATTTT.

CDR3 amino acids: CASSELGLAGGRPETQYF. CDR3 sequence (DNA): TGTGCCAGCAGTGAATTGGGACTAGCGGGGGGGCGTCCGGAGACCCAGTACTTC. The chain couples TRBV2 to TRBJ2-5; 16 positions agree with TRBD2. V shed 2 bases, J shed 5 bases, and the junction held 8 bases outside the gene matches. Germline values: CDR1 SNHLY, CDR2 FYNNEI. CDR3 length: 18 residues.

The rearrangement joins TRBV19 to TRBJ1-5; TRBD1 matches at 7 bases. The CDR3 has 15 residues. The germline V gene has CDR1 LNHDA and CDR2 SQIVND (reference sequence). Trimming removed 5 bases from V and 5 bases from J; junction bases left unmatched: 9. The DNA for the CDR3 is TGTGCCAGTAGTTTCCACGGACAGGTCCATCAGCCCCAGCATTTT. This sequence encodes CASSFHGQVHQPQHF. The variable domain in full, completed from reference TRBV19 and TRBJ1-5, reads DGGITQSPKYLFRKEGQNVTLSCEQNLNHDAMYWYRQDPGQGLRLIYYSQIVNDFQKGDIAEGYSVSREKKESFPLTVTSAQKNPTAFYLCASSFHGQVHQPQHFGDGTRLSIL.

CDR3 amino acids: CSVIPTQGRGNTEAFF. The CDR3 nucleotides read TGCAGCGTTATACCTACTCAGGGGCGAGGGAACACTGAAGCTTTCTTT. The chain links TRBV29-1 to TRBJ1-1, with D possibly matching TRBD1 (6 bases). CDR1 and CDR2 from the germline V gene are SQVTM and ANQGSEA. The ends were cut back, 5 bases at V and 1 base at J, with 20 bases in the middle. The CDR3 is 16 amino acids.

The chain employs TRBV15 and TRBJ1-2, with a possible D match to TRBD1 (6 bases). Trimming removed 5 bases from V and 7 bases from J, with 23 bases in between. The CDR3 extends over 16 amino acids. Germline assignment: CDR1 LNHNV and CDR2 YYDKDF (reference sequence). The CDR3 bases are TGTGCCACCAGCGGGGAAGAAACCAGGGGTCGGCGTGGCTACACCTTC. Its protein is CATSGEETRGRRGYTF.

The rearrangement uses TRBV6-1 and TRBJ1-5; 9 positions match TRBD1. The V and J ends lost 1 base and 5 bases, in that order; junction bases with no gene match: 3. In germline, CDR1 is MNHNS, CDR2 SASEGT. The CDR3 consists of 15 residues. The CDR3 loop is CASSEGTGVYQPQHF. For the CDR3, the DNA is TGTGCCAGCAGTGAAGGGACAGGGGTTTATCAGCCCCAGCATTTT.

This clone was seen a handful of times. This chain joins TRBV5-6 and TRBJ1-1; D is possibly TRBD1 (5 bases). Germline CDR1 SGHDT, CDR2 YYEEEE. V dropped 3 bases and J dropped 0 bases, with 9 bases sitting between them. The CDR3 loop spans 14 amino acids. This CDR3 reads CASSWGDLNTEAFF. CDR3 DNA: TGTGCCAGCAGCTGGGGGGATTTGAACACTGAAGCTTTCTTT.

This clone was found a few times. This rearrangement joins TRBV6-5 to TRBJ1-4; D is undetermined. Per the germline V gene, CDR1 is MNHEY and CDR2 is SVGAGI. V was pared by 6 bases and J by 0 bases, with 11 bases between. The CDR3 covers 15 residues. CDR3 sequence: CASSPLLSTNEKLFF. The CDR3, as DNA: TGTGCCAGCAGCCCTCTTCTTTCAACTAATGAAAAACTGTTTTTT.

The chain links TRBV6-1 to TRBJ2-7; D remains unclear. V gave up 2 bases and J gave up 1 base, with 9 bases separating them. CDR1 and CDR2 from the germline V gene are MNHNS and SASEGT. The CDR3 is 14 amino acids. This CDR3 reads CASSELGESYEQYF. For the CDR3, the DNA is TGTGCCAGCAGTGAACTAGGCGAGTCCTACGAGCAGTACTTC.

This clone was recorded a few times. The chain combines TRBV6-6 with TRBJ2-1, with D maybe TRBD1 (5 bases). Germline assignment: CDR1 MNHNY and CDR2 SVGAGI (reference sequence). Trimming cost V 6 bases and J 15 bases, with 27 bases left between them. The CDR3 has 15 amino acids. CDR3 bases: TGTGCCAGCAGCCCCACCCCTAGGCCCGAGGACACCCCGTTCTTC. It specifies CASSPTPRPEDTPFF.

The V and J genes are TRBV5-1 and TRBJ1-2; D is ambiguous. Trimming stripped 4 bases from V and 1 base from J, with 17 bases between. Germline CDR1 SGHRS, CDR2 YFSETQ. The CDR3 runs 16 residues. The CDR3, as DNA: TGCGCCAGCAGCCTCTCTCTTCCCCCTCTTAACTATGGCTACACCTTC. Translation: CASSLSLPPLNYGYTF.

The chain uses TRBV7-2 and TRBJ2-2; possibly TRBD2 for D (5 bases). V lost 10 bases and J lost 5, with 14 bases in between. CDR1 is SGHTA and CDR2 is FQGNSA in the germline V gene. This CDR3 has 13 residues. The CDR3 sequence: CATWRRMTGELFF. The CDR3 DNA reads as TGTGCCACCTGGAGGAGAATGACCGGGGAGCTGTTTTTT.